The following is a TCR beta chain sequence with its context. Its antigen is still unknown. Documented treatment: roughly ten-day PBMC culture with coronavirus spike peptide pools or control peptides (ViraFEST assay). CD4+ T cells of the unexposed donor were collected before the COVID-19 pandemic (2011-2018). Scientists ran DNA taken from cultured CD4+ T cells through the Oncomine TCR Beta short-read assay for sequencing. MiXCR was run by TCRdb on the PCR reads, yielding one entry per CDR3 protein. The top ten hold 30% to 45% of the sample, which has under 6,500 distinct CDR3 sequences, about 45% seen once. The CDR3 loop spans 13 amino acids. The germline V and J ends were trimmed by 1 base and 4 bases, with 7 bases remaining between them. Germline loops: CDR1 SNHLY, CDR2 FYNNEI. This sample was taken from a study of vaccination and CD4 T cells after COVID-19. Overall study: The post-COVID sampling time was a median roughly 100 days after diagnosis, ranging from 35 to 161. Overlapping peptides covering the spike proteins of SARS-CoV-2, HCoV-NL63, HCoV-OC43 and HCoV-229E were added to stimulate cells.

Study outcomes and limitations: Looking at convalescent patients, a median around 84% of reactive clones were present only post-vaccination.

The origin of this receptor is a human donor in good health. Sequencing was performed on CD4+ T cells from blood, cultured in vitro. The chain uses TRBV2 and TRBJ1-2, with D unresolved. CDR3 DNA sequence: TGTGCCAGCAGTGAAGGGACGGCCTATGGCTACACCTTC. This sequence encodes CASSEGTAYGYTF.